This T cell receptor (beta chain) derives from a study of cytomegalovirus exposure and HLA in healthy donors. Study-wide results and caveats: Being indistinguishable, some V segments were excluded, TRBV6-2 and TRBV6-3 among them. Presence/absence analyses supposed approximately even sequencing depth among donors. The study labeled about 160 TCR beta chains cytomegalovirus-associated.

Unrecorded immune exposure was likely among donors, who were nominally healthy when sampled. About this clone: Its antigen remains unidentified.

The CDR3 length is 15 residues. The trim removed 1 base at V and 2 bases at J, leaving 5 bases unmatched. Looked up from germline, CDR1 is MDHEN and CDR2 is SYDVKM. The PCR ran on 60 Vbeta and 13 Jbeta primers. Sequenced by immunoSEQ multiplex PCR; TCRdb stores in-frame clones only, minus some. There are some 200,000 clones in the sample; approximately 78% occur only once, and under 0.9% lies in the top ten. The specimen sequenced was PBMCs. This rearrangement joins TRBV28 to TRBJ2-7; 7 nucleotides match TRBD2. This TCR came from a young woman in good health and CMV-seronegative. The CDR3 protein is CASSLSASGTYEQYF. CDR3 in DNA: TGTGCCAGCAGTTTATCCGCTAGCGGAACCTACGAGCAGTACTTC.